This TCR beta chain was profiled in a study of cytomegalovirus exposure and HLA in healthy donors. As concerns this clone: Antigen specificity is unknown.

With 60 Vbeta and 13 Jbeta primers, the PCR was carried out. The table came from immunoSEQ multiplex PCR; TCRdb's copy has only in-frame clones and leaves some out. The table records about 96,000 clones, 65% to 85% of them present only once. CDR1 is MNHNY, CDR2 SVGAGI, per germline (reference sequence). V was trimmed by 6 bases and J by 3 bases, leaving 6 bases between them. This CDR3 is 11 amino acids long. The study, taken as a whole, reports: A later analysis by the authors found several of the most significant clusters apparently linked to common viral pathogens. Judged likely to be a sequencing artifact was a cluster of highly shared sequence variants. In a later analysis, TCR beta V- and J-gene trimming showed a link to a missense DCLRE1C variant. Cytomegalovirus-associated status was assigned to more than 150 TCR beta chains.

This sequence was found in a woman aged 70 to 79 in good health and CMV-seropositive. Sequencing was carried out using PBMCs. The chain recombines TRBV6-6 with TRBJ2-7; D call uncertain. CDR3: CASRSYYEQYF. CDR3 DNA sequence: TGTGCCAGCAGGTCCTACTACGAGCAGTACTTC.